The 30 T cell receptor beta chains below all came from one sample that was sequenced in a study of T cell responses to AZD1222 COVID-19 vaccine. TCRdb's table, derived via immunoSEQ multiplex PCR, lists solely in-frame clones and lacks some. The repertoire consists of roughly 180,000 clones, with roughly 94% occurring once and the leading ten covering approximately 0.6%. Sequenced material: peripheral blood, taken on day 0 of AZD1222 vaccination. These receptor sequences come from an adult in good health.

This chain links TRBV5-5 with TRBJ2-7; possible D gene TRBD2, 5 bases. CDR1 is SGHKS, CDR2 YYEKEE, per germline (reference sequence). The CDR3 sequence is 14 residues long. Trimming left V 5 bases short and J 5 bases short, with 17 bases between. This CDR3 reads CASRPVLALHEQYF. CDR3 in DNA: TGTGCCAGCAGACCCGTCCTAGCTCTCCACGAGCAGTACTTC.

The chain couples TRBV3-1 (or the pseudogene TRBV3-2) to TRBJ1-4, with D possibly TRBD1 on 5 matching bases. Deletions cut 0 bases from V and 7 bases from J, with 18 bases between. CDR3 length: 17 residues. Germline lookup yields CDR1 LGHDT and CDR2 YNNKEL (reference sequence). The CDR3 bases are TGTGCCAGCAGCCAAGAGCGGCTATCTGGGGCTGGTGAAAAACTGTTTTTT. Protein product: CASSQERLSGAGEKLFF.

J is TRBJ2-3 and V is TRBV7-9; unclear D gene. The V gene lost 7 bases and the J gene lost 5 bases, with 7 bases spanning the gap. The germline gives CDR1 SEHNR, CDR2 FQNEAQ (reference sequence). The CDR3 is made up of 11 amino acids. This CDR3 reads CASIMGDTQYF. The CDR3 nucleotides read TGTGCCAGCATCATGGGAGATACGCAGTATTTT.

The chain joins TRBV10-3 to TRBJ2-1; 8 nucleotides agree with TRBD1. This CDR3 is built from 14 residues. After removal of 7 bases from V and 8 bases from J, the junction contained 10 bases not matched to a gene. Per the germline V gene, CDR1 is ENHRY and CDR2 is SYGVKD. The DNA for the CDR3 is TGTGCCATCAAGACAGGACAGGGACGAGATGAGCAGTTCTTC. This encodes CAIKTGQGRDEQFF.

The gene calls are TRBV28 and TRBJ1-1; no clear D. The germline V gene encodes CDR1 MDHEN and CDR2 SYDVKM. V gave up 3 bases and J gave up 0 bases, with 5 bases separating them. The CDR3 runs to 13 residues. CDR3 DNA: TGTGCCAGCAGTTTTGCGCTGAACACTGAAGCTTTCTTT. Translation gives CASSFALNTEAFF.

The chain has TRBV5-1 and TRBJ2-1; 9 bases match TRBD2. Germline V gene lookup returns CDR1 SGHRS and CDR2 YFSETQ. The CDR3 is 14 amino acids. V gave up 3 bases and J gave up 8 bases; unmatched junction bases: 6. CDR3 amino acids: CASSSAAGGYEQFF. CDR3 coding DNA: TGCGCCAGCAGCTCGGCAGCGGGAGGTTATGAGCAGTTCTTC.

The CDR3 loop is CASSAGGGSFEAFF. The CDR3 DNA reads as TGTGCCAGCTCGGCAGGGGGAGGCTCTTTTGAAGCTTTCTTT. This chain connects TRBV18 to TRBJ1-1; TRBD1 matches at 7 bases. V dropped 6 bases and J dropped 7; count of bases not matched to a gene: 11. The CDR3 covers 14 residues. Germline lookup yields CDR1 KGHSH and CDR2 LQKENI.

The DNA for the CDR3 is TGTGCCAGCACCACGAACAGGGGCACTGAAGCTTTCTTT. Amino acids: CASTTNRGTEAFF. The chain has TRBV27 and TRBJ1-1, with 7 bases matching TRBD1. Trimming removed 7 bases from V and 4 bases from J; junction bases left unmatched: 6. CDR3 length: 13 amino acids. Germline V lookup: CDR1 MNHEY, CDR2 SMNVEV (reference sequence).

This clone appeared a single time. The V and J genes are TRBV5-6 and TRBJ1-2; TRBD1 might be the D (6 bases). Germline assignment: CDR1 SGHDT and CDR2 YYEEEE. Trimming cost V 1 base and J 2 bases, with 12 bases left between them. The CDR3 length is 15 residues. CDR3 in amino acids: CASSLNGRGNYGYTF. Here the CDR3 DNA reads TGTGCCAGCAGCTTGAATGGCAGGGGCAACTATGGCTACACCTTC.

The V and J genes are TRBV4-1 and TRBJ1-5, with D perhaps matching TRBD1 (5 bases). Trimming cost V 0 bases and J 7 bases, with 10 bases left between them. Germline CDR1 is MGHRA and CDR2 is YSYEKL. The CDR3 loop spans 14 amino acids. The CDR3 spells CASSQDPGRQPQHF. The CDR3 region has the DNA TGCGCCAGCAGCCAAGACCCAGGGAGACAGCCCCAGCATTTT.

The CDR3 loop is CASKIRDRVTGYTF. The CDR3 coding sequence is TGTGCCAGCAAGATTCGGGACAGGGTCACTGGCTACACCTTC. This chain connects TRBV27 to TRBJ1-2, with 9 bases lining up with TRBD1. After removal of 7 bases from V and 7 bases from J, the junction contained 10 bases not matched to a gene. CDR3 length equals 14 residues. CDR1 and CDR2 from the germline V gene are MNHEY and SMNVEV (reference sequence).

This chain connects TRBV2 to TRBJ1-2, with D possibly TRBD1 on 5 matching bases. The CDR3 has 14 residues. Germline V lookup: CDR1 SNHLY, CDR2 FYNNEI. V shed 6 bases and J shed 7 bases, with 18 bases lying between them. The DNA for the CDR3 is TGTGCCAGCAGCGGCGGGACGGATTCGGCTGGCTACACCTTC. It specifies CASSGGTDSAGYTF.

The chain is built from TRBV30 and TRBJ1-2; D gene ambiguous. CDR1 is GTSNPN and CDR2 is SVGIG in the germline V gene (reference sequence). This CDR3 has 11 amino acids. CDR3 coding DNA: TGTGCTTACCGAAGGGAGGCCGGCTACACCTTC. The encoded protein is CAYRREAGYTF.

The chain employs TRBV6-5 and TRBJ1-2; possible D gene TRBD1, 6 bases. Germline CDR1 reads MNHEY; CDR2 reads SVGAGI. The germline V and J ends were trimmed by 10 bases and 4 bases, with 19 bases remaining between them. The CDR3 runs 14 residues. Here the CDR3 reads CATMRGQELYGYTF. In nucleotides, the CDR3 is TGTGCCACCATGCGGGGGCAAGAACTCTATGGCTACACCTTC.

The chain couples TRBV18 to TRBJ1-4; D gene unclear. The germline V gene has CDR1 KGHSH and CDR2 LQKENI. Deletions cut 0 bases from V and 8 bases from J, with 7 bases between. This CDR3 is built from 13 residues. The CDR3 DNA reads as TGTGCCAGCTCACCACCCTCAGGAGAAAAACTGTTTTTT. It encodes CASSPPSGEKLFF.

In DNA, the CDR3 is TGTGCCACCCGGGAGACGGGGGCCTACGAGCAGTACTTC. Translated, it gives CATRETGAYEQYF. V is TRBV6-4 and J is TRBJ2-7; TRBD2 is a possible D gene (6 bases). The CDR3 totals 13 residues. Per germline, CDR1 MRHNA and CDR2 SNTAGT. The V and J ends lost 10 bases and 2 bases respectively, with 15 bases between them.

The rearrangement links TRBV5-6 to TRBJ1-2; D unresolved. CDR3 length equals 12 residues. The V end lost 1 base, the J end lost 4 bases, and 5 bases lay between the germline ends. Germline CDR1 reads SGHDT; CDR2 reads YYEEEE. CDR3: CASSLTLYGYTF. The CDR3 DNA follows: TGTGCCAGCAGCTTGACGCTCTATGGCTACACCTTC. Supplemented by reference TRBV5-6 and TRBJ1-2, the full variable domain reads DAGVTQSPTHLIKTRGQQVTLRCSPKSGHDTVSWYQQALGQGPQFIFQYYEEEERQRGNFPDRFSGHQFPNYSSELNVNALLLGDSALYLCASSLTLYGYTFGSGTRLTVV.

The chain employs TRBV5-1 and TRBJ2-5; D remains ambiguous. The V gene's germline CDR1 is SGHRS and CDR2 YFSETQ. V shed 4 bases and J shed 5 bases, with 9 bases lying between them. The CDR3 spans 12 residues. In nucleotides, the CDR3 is TGCGCCAGCAGCCCCGGGCCGGAGACCCAGTACTTC. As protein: CASSPGPETQYF.

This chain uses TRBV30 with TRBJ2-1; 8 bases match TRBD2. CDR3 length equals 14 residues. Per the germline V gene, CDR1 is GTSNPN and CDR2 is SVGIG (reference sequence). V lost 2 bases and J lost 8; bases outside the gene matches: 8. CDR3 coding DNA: TGTGCCTGGAGTTACGGGAGGGCCAAGGATGAGCAGTTCTTC. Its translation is CAWSYGRAKDEQFF. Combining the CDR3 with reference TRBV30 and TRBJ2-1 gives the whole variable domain SQTIHQWPATLVQPVGSPLSLECTVEGTSNPNLYWYRQAAGRGLQLLFYSVGIGQISSEVPQNLSASRPQDRQFILSSKKLLLSDSGFYLCAWSYGRAKDEQFFGPGTRLTVL.

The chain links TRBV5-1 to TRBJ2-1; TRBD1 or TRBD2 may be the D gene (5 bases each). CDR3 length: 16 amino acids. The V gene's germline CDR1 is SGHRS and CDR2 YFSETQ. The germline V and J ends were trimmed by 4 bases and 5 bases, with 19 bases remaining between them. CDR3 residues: CASSLGEGSLHNEQFF. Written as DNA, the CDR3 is TGCGCCAGCAGCCTCGGAGAGGGGAGTTTGCACAATGAGCAGTTCTTC.

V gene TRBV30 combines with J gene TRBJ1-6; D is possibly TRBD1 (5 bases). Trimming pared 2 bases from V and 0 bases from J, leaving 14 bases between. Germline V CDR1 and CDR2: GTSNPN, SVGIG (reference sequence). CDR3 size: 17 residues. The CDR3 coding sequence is TGTGCCTGGAGTCTCTGGCAGGGTAGCTCCTATAATTCACCCCTCCACTTT. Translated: CAWSLWQGSSYNSPLHF.

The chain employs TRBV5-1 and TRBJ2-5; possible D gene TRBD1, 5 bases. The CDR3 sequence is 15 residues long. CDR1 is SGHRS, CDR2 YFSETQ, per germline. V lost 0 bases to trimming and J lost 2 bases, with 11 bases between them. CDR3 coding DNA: TGCGCCAGCAGCTTGGAGGGCCAGGGTCAAGAGACCCAGTACTTC. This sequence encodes CASSLEGQGQETQYF. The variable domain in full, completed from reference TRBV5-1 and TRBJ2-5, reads KAGVTQTPRYLIKTRGQQVTLSCSPISGHRSVSWYQQTPGQGLQFLFEYFSETQRNKGNFPGRFSGRQFSNSRSEMNVSTLELGDSALYLCASSLEGQGQETQYFGPGTRLLVL.

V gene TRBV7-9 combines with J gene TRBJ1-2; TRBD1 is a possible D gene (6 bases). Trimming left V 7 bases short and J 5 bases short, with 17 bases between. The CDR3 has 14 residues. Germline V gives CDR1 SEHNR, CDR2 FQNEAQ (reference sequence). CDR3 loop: CASIRGGDKYGYTF. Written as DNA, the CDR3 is TGTGCCAGCATCAGGGGCGGCGATAAGTATGGCTACACCTTC.

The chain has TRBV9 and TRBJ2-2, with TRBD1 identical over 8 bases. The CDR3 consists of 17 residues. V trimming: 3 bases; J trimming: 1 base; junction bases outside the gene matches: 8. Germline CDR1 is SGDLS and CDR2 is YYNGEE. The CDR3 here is CASSGDRTGRNTGELFF. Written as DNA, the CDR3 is TGTGCCAGCAGCGGAGACCGGACAGGGCGGAACACCGGGGAGCTGTTTTTT. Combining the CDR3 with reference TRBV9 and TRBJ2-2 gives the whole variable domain DSGVTQTPKHLITATGQRVTLRCSPRSGDLSVYWYQQSLDQGLQFLIQYYNGEERAKGNILERFSAQQFPDLHSELNLSSLELGDSALYFCASSGDRTGRNTGELFFGEGSRLTVL.

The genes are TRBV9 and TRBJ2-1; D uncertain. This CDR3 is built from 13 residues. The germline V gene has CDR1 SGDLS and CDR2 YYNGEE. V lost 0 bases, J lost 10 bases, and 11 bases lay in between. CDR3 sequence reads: CASSVEGGWEQFF. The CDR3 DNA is TGTGCCAGCAGCGTAGAGGGTGGCTGGGAGCAGTTCTTC.

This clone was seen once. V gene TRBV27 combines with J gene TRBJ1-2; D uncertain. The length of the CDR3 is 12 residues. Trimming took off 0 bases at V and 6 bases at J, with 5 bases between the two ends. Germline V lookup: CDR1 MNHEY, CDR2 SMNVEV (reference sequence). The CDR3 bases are TGTGCCAGCAGTTTATCAGGTGATGGCTACACCTTC. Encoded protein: CASSLSGDGYTF.

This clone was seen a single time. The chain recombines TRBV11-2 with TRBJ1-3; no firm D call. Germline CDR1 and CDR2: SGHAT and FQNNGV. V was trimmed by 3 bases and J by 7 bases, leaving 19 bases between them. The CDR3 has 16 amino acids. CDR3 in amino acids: CASSFRAAYLSNTIYF. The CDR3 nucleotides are TGTGCCAGCAGCTTTCGGGCCGCGTACTTATCTAACACCATATATTTT.

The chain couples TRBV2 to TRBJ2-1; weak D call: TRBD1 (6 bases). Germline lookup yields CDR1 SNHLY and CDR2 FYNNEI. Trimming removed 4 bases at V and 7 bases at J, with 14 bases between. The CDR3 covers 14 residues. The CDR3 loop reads CASSVEGVVNEQFF. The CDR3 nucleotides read TGTGCCAGCAGTGTTGAGGGGGTGGTAAATGAGCAGTTCTTC.

As DNA, the CDR3 is TGTGCCAGCAGCGCAGTCACTTCAGGCAACACTGAAGCTTTCTTT. Translated: CASSAVTSGNTEAFF. The chain combines TRBV5-4 with TRBJ1-1; D is unclear. The CDR3 has 15 amino acids. V lost 4 bases, J lost 2 bases, and 15 bases lay in between. CDR1 and CDR2 from the germline V gene are SGHNT and YYREEE (reference sequence).

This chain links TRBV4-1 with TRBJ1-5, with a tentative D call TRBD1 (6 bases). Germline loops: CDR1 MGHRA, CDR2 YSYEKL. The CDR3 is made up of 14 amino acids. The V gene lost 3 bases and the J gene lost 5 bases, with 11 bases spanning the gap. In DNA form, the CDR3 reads TGCGCCAGCAGCCATTCGGACAGTTATCAGCCCCAGCATTTT. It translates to CASSHSDSYQPQHF.